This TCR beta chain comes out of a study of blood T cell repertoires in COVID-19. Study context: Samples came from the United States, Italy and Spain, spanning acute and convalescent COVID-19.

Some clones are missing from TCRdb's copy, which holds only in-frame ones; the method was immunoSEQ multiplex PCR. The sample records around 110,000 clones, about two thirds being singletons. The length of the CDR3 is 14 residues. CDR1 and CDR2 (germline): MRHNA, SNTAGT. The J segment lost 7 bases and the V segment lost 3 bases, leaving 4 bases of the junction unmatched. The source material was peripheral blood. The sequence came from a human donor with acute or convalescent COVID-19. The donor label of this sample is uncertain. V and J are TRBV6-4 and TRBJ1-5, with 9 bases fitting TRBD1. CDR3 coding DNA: TGTGCCAGCAGTGAGACAGGGGGAGGGCAGCCCCAGCATTTT. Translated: CASSETGGGQPQHF.